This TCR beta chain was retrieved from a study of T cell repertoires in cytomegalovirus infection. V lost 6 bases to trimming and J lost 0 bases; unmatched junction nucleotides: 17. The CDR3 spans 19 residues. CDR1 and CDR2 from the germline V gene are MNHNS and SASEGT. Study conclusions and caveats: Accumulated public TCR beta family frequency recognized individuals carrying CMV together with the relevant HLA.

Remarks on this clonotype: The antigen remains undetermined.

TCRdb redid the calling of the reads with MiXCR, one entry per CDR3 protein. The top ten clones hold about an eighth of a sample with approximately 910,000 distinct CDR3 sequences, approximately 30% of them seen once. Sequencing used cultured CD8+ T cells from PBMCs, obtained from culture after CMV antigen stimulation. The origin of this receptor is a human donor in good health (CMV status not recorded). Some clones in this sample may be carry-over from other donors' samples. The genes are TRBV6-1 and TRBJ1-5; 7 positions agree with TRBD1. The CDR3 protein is CASSPTTGLHSFSNQPQHF. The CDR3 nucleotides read TGTGCCAGCAGCCCCACGACAGGGCTTCACAGCTTTAGCAATCAGCCCCAGCATTTT.